A selection of T cell receptor beta chains follows, all from one sample in a study of blood T cell repertoires in COVID-19. Some clones are missing from TCRdb's copy, which holds only in-frame ones; the method was immunoSEQ multiplex PCR. This repertoire shows roughly 260,000 clones, 82% found once; its top ten account for roughly 4.6%. The sample taken for sequencing was peripheral blood. These TCRs come from a woman older than 75 with active or convalescent COVID-19. CDR3s include the opening cysteine and the closing phenylalanine or tryptophan.

v_call	j_call	cdr3_aa
TRBV30	TRBJ2-7	CASGQPSYEQYF
TRBV7-2	TRBJ2-1	CASSLGRTGNEQFF
TRBV6-5	TRBJ1-6	CASSSQGLGNSPLHF
TRBV5-1	TRBJ1-2	CASSFYGTGGYGYTF
TRBV28	TRBJ2-1	CATYGTSALGEQFF
TRBV2	TRBJ1-4	CASIQGASEKLFF
TRBV6-1	TRBJ2-7	CASSEVWGQPLRVYEQYF
TRBV6-5	TRBJ2-2	CASSWTGVGELFF
TRBV7-9	TRBJ2-3	CASSTPGERGGLGSTDTQYF
TRBV30	TRBJ1-1	CAWRRQLLNTEAFF
TRBV14	TRBJ1-2	CASSQVGTGADYGYTF
TRBV7-7	TRBJ2-1	CASSQTGSNEQFF
TRBV27	TRBJ1-6	CASRTIIRQGNSPLHF
TRBV28	TRBJ1-5	CASRAVEENQPQHF
TRBV6-5	TRBJ1-4	CASRTGSTNEKLFF
TRBV5-1	TRBJ1-5	CASSQYPGQGGNQPQHF
TRBV28	TRBJ1-1	CASSLLAGQNTEAFF
TRBV2	TRBJ1-4	CASSAQGTTNEKLFF
TRBV18	TRBJ2-3	CASSPRQGGTSTDTQYF
TRBV6-1	TRBJ1-4	CASSEAILVRTSTNEKLFF
TRBV19	TRBJ1-5	CASSDTGGDQPQHF
TRBV3-1/TRBV3-2	TRBJ2-1	CASSRGRGNEQFF
TRBV14	TRBJ2-1	CASSQDWRGGTRQFF
TRBV27	TRBJ2-1	CASGLATYNEQFF
TRBV7-2	TRBJ1-5	CASSPEGRAPQHF
TRBV28	TRBJ2-7	CASSHTAGGVEQYF
TRBV28	TRBJ2-1	CASSFPTLGGSYNEQFF
TRBV19	TRBJ1-5	CASSIDSRTERQPQHF
TRBV9	TRBJ2-2	CASSAPHGTGRPTGELFF
TRBV7-6	TRBJ2-2	CASSSLRASGSSTGELFF
TRBV28	TRBJ1-1	CASSSVGGTEAFF
TRBV5-1	TRBJ1-2	CASSGNSALAF
TRBV11-2	TRBJ2-5	CASSFGEETQYF
TRBV5-1	TRBJ2-3	CASSLGQTDTQYF
TRBV28	TRBJ1-5	CASSLIGVWGNQPQHF
TRBV3-1/TRBV3-2	TRBJ2-1	CASSRLVTEQFF
TRBV4-1	TRBJ1-1	CASSQGLMNTEAFF
TRBV2	TRBJ2-3	CASRGASGNTDTQYF
TRBV5-4	TRBJ2-1	CASSGGTGPYNEQFF
TRBV6-2/TRBV6-3	TRBJ2-1	CASSQTSGSIYEQFF
TRBV10-3	TRBJ1-1	CAISPQGDTEAFF
TRBV30	TRBJ2-3	CAWGLSGGQPDTQYF